What follows is one T cell receptor (beta chain) and its context. What it recognizes is unknown. CDR3 length: 14 amino acids. Germline loops: CDR1 SGDLS, CDR2 YYNGEE. Trimming removed 0 bases at V and 7 bases at J, with 11 bases between. This record belongs to a study of T cell repertoires in cytomegalovirus infection. Study-wide results and caveats: HLA-C-restricted CMV-specific TCR beta clonotypes were dominant in the ex vivo response.

TCRdb analysed the reads with MiXCR anew, one entry per CDR3 protein. The sample has about 52,000 distinct CDR3 sequences; around 20% are singletons. The sequences come from CD8+ T cells from cultured PBMCs, collected from culture after CMV antigen stimulation. The gene calls are TRBV9 and TRBJ2-1; the D is unclear. The clonotype comes from a human donor in good health (CMV status not recorded). Some clones in this sample may be carry-over from other donors' samples. In nucleotides, the CDR3 is TGTGCCAGCAGCGTAGACCGACGTGGGAATGAGCAGTTCTTC. It specifies CASSVDRRGNEQFF.